The entry below gives a single TCR beta chain sequence along with its context. Its target antigen remains unknown. Qualities for individual bases were not recorded, and no much larger clone is one base off. Collaborating institutions collected whole blood in K2EDTA tubes following their own protocols. For TCRbeta analysis, collaborators shipped samples in one of three forms: frozen whole blood, isolated PBMCs, or DNA extracted from either of those sample types. TCRbeta CDR3 regions were amplified from genomic DNA using the immunoSEQ Assay, a bias-controlled multiplex PCR. Per the authors' processing: The number of nucleated cells in each sample was estimated from the amplification of reference gene primers within the assay. Sequence reads were collapsed and filtered to measure the absolute abundance of every unique TCRbeta CDR3 rearrangement. For each sample, productive Simpson clonality was calculated by taking the square root of Simpson's diversity index across productive rearrangements. In its TCRdb copy, this immuneACCESS table keeps in-frame sequences only and misses some clones. Where compared with another copy, unresolved V genes explain less than half of these, and the others have no known cause. V, J and clone size were drawn from that table, and D and trimming were deduced from the DNA. This sample lists tens of thousands of clones; about 70% were detected once. The top ten clones comprise around 20% of the sample.

The data are from a study of blood T cell repertoires in COVID-19 (TCRdb year 2020). About the study as a whole: Collaborator samples came from the United States, Italy and Spain and covered acute and convalescent phases of COVID-19. Subjects who had been exposed to COVID-19, were actively infected with it, or had recovered from it provided the deeply sampled blood TCRbeta repertoires that made up the dataset. Sample metadata almost always included a de-identified subject ID, COVID-19 status, age in years and sex. The repertoires were made available in a free public database intended to serve as a resource for research on the immune response to SARS-CoV-2. Where available, HLA class I and class II types were obtained from metadata supplied by the sample provider rather than from assay-based typing. The material from the prospective study consisted of cDNA or gDNA derived from T cells, B-cell-depleted T cells, or PBMCs. Samples were obtained from the ongoing ImmuneRACE study (first 160 participants) and from about 1,300 subjects provided by 6 global collaborators.

V was cut back by 3 bases and J by 4 bases, leaving a gap of 9 bases between them. Per the germline V gene, SQVTM is the CDR1 and ANQGSEA is the CDR2. CDR3 length: 12 amino acids, cysteine to phenylalanine. The CDR3 DNA has 36 bases and is translated from base 1. Broad study findings and their caveats: How much clinical and demographic metadata was included differed by source and by participant, and the metadata was provided uncurated.

Sequences were obtained from peripheral blood. The rearranged segments are TRBV29-1 and TRBJ2-5; a tentative D match to TRBD2 spans 5 bases. The clonotype comes from a man aged 60 to 75 with acute or convalescent COVID-19. The CDR3 protein is CSVDPGGETQYF. The DNA sequence follows: TGCAGCGTTGACCCCGGAGGAGAGACCCAGTACTTC.